This T cell receptor beta chain is from a study of T-cell memory formation after mild COVID-19. Study-wide context: There were largely donor-specific TCR clusters. Study-level results: The CD4+ clones that contracted clustered mainly within CM and EM, and the CD8+ clones concentrated in EMRA.

TCRdb fed the 5' RACE reads into MiXCR, producing one record per CDR3 protein. Of 150,000 to 200,000 distinct CDR3 sequences listed, around 10% were seen once; the top ten hold approximately 3.4%. This clonotype came up a few times. The target antigen is unknown. The germline V and J ends were trimmed by 1 base and 4 bases, with 10 bases remaining between them. The germline CDR1 and CDR2 sequences are SGHRS and YFSETQ. This CDR3 is built from 14 residues. The specimen sequenced was PBMCs or a T cell subset sorted from them (not recorded which). This receptor was identified in a man younger than 35 who had mild COVID-19 (a few samples of this study predate the infection). Cell type and time point are not known. The V and J genes are TRBV5-1 and TRBJ2-3; D may be TRBD2 (5 bases). CDR3 residues: CASSLSGDADTQYF. CDR3 DNA sequence: TGCGCCAGCAGCTTGTCCGGGGATGCAGATACGCAGTATTTT.